This T cell receptor (beta chain) was sequenced in a study of T cells expressing NK-cell markers. The study's findings and limits: There remained a lack of clarity about HCMV specificity of expanded NKG2C+ T cell clones. NKG2C+ dominant clonotype frequencies in 6 or 7 donors were roughly 1.0-7.5% of CD8+ T cells.

The CDR3 has 17 amino acids. Germline CDR1 reads MNHNS; CDR2 reads SASEGT. TCRdb reprocessed the 5' RACE reads, with one entry per CDR3 protein and no DNA. Reported are 300,000 or so distinct CDR3 sequences; the ten largest clones contain around 4%. Comment on this clonotype: Its antigen is currently unknown.

Sequencing was performed on blood T cells: a sorted CD56 or NKG2C T cell subset, CD4+ or CD8+ T cells, or bulk PBMC T cells (not recorded which). This rearrangement joins TRBV6-1 to TRBJ2-5; no DNA is available, so the TRBD2 call from TCRdb remains unchecked. The clonotype comes from a woman aged 18 to 75 in good health. The CDR3 is CASRSPEGPQGGETQYF.